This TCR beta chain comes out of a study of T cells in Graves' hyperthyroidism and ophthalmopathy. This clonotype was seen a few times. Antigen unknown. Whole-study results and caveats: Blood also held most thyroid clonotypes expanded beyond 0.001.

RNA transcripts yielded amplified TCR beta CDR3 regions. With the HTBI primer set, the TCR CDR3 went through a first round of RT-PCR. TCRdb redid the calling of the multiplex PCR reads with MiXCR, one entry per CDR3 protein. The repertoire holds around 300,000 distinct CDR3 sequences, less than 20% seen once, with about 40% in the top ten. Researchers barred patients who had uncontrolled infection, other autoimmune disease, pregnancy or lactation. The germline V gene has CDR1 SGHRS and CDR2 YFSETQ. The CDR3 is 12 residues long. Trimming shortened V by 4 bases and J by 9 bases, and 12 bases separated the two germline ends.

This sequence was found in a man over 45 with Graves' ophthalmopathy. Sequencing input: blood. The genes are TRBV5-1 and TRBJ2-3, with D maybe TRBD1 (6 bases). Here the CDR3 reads CASSTDRLTQYF. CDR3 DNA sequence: TGCGCCAGCAGCACCGACAGGTTGACGCAGTATTTT.